The clone carrying this T cell receptor (beta chain) was detected only a few times. The data originate from a study of response to subunit inactivated influenza vaccine. MiXCR, applied by TCRdb to the RT-PCR reads, yields one record per CDR3 protein. The sample shows about 190,000 distinct CDR3 sequences, about 15% of them seen only once. The germline V gene has CDR1 SQVTM and CDR2 ANQGSEA. Trimming pared 7 bases from V and 0 bases from J, leaving 12 bases between. This CDR3 region has 14 residues. The specimen was CD8+ T cells sorted from PBMCs, collected about 5 days after vaccination. The V call is TRBV29-1, the J call TRBJ2-2; D remains unclear. The sequence came from a man between 50 and 59 years old who received an inactivated influenza vaccine. The CDR3 is CSASSYANTGELFF. CDR3 DNA: TGCAGCGCCTCGAGCTACGCGAACACCGGGGAGCTGTTTTTT.